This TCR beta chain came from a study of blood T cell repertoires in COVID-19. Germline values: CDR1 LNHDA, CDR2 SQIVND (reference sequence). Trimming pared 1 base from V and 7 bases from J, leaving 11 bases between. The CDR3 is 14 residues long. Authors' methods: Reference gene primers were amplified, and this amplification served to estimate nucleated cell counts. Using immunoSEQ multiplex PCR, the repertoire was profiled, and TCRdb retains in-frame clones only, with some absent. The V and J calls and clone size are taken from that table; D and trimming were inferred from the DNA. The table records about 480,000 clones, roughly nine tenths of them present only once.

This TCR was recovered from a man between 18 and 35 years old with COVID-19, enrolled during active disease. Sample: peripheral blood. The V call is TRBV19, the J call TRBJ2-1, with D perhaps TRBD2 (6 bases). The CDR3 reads CASSIGLALNEQFF. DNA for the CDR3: TGTGCCAGTAGTATAGGGCTAGCGCTGAATGAGCAGTTCTTC.